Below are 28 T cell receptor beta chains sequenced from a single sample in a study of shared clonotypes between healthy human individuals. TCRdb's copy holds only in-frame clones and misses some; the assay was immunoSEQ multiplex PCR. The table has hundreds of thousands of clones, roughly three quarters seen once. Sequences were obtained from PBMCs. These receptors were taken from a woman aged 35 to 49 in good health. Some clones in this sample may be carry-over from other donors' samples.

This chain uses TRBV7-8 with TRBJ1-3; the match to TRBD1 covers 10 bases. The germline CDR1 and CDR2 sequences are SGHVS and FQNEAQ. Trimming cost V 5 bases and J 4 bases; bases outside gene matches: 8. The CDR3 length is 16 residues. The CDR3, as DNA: TGTGCCAGCAGCCCGATAGGACAGGGGGGAGGAAACACCATATATTTT. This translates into CASSPIGQGGGNTIYF.

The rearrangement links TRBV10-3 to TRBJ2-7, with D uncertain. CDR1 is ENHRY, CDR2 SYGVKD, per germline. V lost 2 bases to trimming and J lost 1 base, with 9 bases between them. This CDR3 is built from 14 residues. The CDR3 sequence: CAISEQRRSYEQYF. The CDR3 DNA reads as TGTGCCATCAGTGAGCAGCGCAGGTCCTACGAGCAGTACTTC.

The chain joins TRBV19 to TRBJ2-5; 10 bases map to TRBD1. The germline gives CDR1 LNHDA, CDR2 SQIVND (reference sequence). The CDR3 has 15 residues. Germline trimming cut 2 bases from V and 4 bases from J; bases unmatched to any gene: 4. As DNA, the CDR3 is TGTGCCAGTAGTATAAGCGGGACAGGGGCAGAGACCCAGTACTTC. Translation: CASSISGTGAETQYF.

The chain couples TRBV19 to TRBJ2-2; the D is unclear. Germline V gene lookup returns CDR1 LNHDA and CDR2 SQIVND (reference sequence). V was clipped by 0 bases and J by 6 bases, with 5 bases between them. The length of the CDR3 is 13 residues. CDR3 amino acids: CASSIDPSGELFF. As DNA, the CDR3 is TGTGCCAGTAGTATAGATCCGTCCGGGGAGCTGTTTTTT. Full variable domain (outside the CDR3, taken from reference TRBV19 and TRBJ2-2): DGGITQSPKYLFRKEGQNVTLSCEQNLNHDAMYWYRQDPGQGLRLIYYSQIVNDFQKGDIAEGYSVSREKKESFPLTVTSAQKNPTAFYLCASSIDPSGELFFGEGSRLTVL.

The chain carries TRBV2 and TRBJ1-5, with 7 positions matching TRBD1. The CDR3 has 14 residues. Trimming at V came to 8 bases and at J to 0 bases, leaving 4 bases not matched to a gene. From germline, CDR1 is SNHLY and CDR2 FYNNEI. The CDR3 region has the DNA TGTGCCAGCCGGGACAGCCATAGCAATCAGCCCCAGCATTTT. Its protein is CASRDSHSNQPQHF.

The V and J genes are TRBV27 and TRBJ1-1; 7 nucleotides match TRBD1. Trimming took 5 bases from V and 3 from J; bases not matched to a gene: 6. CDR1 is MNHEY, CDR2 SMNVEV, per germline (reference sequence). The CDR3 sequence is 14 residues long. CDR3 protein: CASSKTGWDTEAFF. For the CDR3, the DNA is TGTGCCAGCAGTAAGACAGGGTGGGACACTGAAGCTTTCTTT.

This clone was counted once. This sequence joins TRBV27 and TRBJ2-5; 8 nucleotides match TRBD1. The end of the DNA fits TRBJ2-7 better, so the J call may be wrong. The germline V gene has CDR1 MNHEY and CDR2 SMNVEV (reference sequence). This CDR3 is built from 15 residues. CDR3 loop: CASSSNPTGAYEQYF. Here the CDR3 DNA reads TGTGCCAGCAGTTCAAACCCGACAGGGGCCTACGAGCAGTACTTC.

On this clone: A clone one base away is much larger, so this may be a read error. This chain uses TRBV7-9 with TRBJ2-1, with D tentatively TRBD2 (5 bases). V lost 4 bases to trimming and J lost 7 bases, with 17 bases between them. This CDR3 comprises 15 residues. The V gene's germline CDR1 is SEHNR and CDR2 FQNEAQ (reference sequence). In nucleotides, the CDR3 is TGTGCCAGCAGCTCTCAAAGCGGACTCCCAAATGAGCAGTTCTTC. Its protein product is CASSSQSGLPNEQFF.

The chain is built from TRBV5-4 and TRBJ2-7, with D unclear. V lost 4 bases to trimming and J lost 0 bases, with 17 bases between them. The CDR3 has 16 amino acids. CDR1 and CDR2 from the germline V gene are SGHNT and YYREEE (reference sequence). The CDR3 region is CASSPAPDTSSYEQYF. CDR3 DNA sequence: TGTGCCAGCAGCCCAGCTCCAGACACGAGCTCCTACGAGCAGTACTTC.

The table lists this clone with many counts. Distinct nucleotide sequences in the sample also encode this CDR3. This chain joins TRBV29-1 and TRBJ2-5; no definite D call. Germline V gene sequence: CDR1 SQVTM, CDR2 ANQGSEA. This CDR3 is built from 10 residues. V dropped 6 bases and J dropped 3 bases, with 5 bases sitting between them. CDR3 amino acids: CSVTKETQYF. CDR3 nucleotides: TGCAGCGTGACCAAAGAGACCCAGTACTTC. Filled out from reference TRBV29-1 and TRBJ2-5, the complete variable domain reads SAVISQKPSRDICQRGTSLTIQCQVDSQVTMMFWYRQQPGQSLTLIATANQGSEATYESGFVIDKFPISRPNLTFSTLTVSNMSPEDSSIYLCSVTKETQYFGPGTRLLVL.

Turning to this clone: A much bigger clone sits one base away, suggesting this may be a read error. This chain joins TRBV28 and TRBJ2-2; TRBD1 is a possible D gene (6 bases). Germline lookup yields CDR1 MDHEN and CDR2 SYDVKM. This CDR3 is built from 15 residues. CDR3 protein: CVSRPPGRGDSELFF. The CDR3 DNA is TGTGTCAGCAGGCCCCCGGGCAGGGGCGATTCGGAGCTGTTTTTT.

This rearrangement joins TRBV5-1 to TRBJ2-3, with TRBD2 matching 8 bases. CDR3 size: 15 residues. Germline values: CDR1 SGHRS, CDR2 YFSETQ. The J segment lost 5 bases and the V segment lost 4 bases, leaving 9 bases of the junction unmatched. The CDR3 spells CASSLAGRGVDTQYF. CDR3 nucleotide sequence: TGCGCCAGCAGCCTAGCGGGCCGGGGGGTAGATACGCAGTATTTT.

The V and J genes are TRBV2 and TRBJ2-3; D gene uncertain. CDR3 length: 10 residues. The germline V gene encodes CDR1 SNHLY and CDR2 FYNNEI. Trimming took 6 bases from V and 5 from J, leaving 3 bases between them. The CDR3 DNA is TGTGCCAGCAGCCTAGATACGCAGTATTTT. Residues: CASSLDTQYF.

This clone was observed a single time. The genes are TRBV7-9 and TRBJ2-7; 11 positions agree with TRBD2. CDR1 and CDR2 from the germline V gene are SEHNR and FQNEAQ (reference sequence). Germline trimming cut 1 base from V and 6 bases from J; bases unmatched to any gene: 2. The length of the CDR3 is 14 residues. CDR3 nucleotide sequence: TGTGCCAGCAGCTTAGGGGGGACTAGCGGCGAGCAGTACTTC. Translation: CASSLGGTSGEQYF.

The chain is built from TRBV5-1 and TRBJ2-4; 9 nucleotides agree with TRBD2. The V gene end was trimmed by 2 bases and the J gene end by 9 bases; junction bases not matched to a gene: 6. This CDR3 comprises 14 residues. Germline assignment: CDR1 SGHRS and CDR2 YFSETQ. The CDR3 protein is CASSFSAGGAIQYF. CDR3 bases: TGCGCCAGCAGCTTCAGTGCGGGAGGGGCCATTCAGTACTTC.

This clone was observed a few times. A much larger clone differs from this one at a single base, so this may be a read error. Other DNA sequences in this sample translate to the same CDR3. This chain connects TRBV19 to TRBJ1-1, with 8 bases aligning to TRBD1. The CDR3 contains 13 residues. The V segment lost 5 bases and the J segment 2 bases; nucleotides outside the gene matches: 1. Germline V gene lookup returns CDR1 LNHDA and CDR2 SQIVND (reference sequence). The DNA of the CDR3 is TGTGCCAGTAGTGACAGGGGCAACACTGAAGCTTTCTTT. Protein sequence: CASSDRGNTEAFF.

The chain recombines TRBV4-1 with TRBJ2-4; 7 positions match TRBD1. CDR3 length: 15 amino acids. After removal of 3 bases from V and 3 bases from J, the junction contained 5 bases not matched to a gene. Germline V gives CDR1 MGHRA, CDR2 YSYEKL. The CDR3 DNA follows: TGCGCCAGCAGCCAGGTCACAGGGGTCAAAAACATTCAGTACTTC. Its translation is CASSQVTGVKNIQYF.

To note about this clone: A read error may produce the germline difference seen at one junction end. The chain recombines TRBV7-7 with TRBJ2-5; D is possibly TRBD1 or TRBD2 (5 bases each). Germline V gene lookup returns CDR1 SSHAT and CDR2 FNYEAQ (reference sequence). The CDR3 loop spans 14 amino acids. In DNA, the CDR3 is TGTGCTAGCAGCCCCCTGGGACGGAAAGAGACCCAGTACTTC. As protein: CASSPLGRKETQYF.

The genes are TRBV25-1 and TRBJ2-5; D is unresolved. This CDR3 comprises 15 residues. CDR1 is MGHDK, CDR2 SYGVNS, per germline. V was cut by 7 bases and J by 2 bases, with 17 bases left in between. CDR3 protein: CASTRLEGPQETQYF. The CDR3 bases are TGTGCCAGCACCCGGCTGGAAGGGCCTCAAGAGACCCAGTACTTC.

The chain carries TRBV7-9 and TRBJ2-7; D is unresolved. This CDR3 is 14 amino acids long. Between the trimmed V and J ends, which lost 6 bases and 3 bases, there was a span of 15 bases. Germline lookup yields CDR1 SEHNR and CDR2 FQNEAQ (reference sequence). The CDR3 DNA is TGTGCCAGCAGTCCGGACGTAACATACTACGAGCAGTACTTC. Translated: CASSPDVTYYEQYF.

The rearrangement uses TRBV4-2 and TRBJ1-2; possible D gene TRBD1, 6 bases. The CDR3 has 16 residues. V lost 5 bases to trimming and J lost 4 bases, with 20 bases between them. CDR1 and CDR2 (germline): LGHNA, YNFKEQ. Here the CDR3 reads CASSWTTTGYGYGYTF. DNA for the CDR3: TGTGCCAGCAGCTGGACAACAACAGGGTACGGCTATGGCTACACCTTC.

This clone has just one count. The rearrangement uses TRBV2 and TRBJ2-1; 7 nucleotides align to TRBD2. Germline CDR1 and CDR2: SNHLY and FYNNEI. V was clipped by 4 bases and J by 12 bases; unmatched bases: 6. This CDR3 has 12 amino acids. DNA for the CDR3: TGTGCCAGCAGTGTGCAGACTAGCTGGCAGTTCTTC. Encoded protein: CASSVQTSWQFF.

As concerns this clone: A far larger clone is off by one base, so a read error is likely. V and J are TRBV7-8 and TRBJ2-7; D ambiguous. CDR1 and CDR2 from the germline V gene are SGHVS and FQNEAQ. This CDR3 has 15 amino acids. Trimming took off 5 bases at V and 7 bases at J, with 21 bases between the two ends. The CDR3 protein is CASSLSLDKLKEQYF. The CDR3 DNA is TGTGCCAGCAGCCTCAGCCTAGACAAACTGAAAGAGCAGTACTTC.

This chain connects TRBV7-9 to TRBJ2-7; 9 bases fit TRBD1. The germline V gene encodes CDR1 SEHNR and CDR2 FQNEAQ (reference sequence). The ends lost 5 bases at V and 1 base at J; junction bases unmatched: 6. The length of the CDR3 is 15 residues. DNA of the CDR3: TGTGCCAGCAGCCGCCTAGGACAGGGGTCCTACGAGCAGTACTTC. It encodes CASSRLGQGSYEQYF.

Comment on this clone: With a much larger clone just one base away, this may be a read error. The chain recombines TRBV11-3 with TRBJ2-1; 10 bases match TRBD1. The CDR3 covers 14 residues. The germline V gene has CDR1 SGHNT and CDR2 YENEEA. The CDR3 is CAGSLRTGGNEQFF. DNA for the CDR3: TGTGCCGGCAGCTTGCGGACAGGGGGCAATGAGCAGTTCTTC.

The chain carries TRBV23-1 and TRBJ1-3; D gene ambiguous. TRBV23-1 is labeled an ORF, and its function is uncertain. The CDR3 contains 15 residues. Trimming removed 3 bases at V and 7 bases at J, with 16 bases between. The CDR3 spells CASSHSGPRWNTIYF. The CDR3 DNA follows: TGCGCCAGCAGTCACTCGGGCCCGCGGTGGAACACCATATATTTT.

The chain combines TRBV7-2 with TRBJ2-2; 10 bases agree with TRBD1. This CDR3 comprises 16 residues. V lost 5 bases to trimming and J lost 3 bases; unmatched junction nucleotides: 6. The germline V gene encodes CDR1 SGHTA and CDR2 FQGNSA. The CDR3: CASSLRQGADTGELFF. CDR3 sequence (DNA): TGTGCCAGCAGCCTACGACAGGGGGCCGACACCGGGGAGCTGTTTTTT. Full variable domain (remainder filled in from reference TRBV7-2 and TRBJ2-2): GAGVSQSPSNKVTEKGKDVELRCDPISGHTALYWYRQSLGQGLEFLIYFQGNSAPDKSGLPSDRFSAERTGGSVSTLTIQRTQQEDSAVYLCASSLRQGADTGELFFGEGSRLTVL.

DNA for the CDR3: TGTGCCAGCAGCTTGGCGGGCAGGGGTGAGACCCAGTACTTC. It specifies CASSLAGRGETQYF. This chain joins TRBV5-6 and TRBJ2-5, with D perhaps TRBD1 (6 bases). The CDR3 loop spans 14 amino acids. Germline loops: CDR1 SGHDT, CDR2 YYEEEE. With 0 bases removed from V and 5 bases from J, the gap between germline ends came to 11 bases. Variable domain in full (rest from reference TRBV5-6 and TRBJ2-5): DAGVTQSPTHLIKTRGQQVTLRCSPKSGHDTVSWYQQALGQGPQFIFQYYEEEERQRGNFPDRFSGHQFPNYSSELNVNALLLGDSALYLCASSLAGRGETQYFGPGTRLLVL.